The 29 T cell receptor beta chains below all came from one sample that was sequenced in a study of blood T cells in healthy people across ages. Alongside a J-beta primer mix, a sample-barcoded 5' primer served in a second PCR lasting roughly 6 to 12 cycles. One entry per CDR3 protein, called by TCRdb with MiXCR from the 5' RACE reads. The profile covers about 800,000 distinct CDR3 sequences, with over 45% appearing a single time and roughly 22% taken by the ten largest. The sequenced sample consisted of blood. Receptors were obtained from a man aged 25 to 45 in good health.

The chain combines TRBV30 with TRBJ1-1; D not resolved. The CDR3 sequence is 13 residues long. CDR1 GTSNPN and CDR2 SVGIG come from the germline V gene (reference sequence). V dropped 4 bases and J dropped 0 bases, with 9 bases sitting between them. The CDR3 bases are TGTGCCTGGACTCAGATCATGAACACTGAAGCTTTCTTT. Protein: CAWTQIMNTEAFF.

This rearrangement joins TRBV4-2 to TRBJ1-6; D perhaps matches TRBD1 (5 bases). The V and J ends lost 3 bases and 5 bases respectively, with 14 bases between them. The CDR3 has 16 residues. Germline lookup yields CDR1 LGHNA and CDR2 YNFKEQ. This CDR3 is CASSQPGKLDNSPLHF. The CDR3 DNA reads TGTGCCAGCAGCCAGCCAGGGAAATTGGATAATTCACCCCTCCACTTT.

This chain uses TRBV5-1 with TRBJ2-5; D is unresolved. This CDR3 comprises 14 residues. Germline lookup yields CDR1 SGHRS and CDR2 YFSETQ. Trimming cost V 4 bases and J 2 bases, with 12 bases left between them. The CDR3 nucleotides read TGCGCCAGCAGCCCAAGGATGGATCAAGAGACCCAGTACTTC. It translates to CASSPRMDQETQYF.

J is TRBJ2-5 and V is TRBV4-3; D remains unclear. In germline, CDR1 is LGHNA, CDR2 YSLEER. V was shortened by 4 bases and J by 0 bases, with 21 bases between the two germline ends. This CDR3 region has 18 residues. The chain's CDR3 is CASSPRRANKAYQETQYF. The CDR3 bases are TGCGCCAGCAGCCCGCGGCGAGCGAATAAAGCGTACCAAGAGACCCAGTACTTC.

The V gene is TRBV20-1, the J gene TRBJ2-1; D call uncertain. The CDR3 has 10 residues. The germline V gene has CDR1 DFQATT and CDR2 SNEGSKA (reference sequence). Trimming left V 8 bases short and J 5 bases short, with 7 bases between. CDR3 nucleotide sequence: TGCAGTACCAACCACAATGAGCAGTTCTTC. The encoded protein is CSTNHNEQFF.

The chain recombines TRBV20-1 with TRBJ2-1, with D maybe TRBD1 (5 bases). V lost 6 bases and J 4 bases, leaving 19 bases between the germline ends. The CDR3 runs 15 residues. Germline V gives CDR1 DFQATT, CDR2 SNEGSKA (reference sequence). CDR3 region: CSAEIRGTIYNEQFF. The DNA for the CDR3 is TGCAGTGCAGAAATAAGGGGAACGATATACAATGAGCAGTTCTTC.

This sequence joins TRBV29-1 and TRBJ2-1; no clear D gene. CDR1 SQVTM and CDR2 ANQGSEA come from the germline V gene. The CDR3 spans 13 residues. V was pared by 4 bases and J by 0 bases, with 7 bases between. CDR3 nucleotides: TGCAGCGTTGCTTCGAGCTCCTACAATGAGCAGTTCTTC. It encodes CSVASSSYNEQFF.

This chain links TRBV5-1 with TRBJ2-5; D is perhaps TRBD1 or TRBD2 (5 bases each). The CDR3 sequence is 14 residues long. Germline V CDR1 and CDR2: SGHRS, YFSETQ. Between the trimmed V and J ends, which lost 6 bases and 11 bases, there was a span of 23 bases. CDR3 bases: TGCGCCAGCACTCCCCGGGACCCCGACAATGAGCAGTACTTC. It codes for CASTPRDPDNEQYF.

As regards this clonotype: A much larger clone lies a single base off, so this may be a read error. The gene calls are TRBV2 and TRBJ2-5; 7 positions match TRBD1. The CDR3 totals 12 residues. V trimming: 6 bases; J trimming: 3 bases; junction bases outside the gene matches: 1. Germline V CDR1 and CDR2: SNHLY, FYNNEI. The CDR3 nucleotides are TGTGCCAGCAGCGGACAGGAAGAGACCCAGTACTTC. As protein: CASSGQEETQYF.

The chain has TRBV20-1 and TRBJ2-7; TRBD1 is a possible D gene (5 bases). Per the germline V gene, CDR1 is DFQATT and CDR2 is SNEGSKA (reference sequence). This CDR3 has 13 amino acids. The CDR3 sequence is CKIRKGAGYEQYF. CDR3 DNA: TGCAAAATACGAAAGGGCGCAGGGTACGAGCAGTACTTC.

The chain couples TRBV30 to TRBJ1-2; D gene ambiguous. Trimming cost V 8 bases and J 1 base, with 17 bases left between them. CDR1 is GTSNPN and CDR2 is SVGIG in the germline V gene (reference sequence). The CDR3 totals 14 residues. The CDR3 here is CARSVRTLNYGYTF. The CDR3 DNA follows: TGTGCCCGTTCCGTGCGAACGCTTAACTATGGCTACACCTTC.

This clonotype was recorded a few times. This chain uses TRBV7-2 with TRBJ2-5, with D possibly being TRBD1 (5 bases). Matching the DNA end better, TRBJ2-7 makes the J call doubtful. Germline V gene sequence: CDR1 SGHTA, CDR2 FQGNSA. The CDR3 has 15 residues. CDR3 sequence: CASREASQGRSEQYF. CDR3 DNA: TGTGCCAGCAGAGAGGCGTCGCAGGGCCGCAGCGAGCAGTACTTC.

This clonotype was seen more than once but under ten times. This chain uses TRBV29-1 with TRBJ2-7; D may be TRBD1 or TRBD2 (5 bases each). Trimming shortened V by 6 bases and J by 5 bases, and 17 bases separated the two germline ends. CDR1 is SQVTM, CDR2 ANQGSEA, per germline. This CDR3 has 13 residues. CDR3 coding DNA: TGCAGCGTGGAGGCCGCTAAGGGGAACGAGCAGTACTTC. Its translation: CSVEAAKGNEQYF.

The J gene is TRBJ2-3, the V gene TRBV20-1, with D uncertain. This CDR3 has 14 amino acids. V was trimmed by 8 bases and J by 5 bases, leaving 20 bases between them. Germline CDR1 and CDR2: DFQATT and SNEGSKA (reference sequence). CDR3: CSLIPNGAGDTQYF. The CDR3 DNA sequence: TGCAGTCTTATACCTAACGGAGCAGGAGATACGCAGTATTTT.

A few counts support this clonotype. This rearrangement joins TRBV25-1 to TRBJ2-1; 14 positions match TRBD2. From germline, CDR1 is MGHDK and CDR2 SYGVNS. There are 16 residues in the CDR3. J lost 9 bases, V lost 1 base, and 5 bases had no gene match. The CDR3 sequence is CASSEWGTSGSPEQFF. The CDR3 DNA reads TGTGCCAGCAGTGAATGGGGGACTAGCGGGAGCCCTGAGCAGTTCTTC.

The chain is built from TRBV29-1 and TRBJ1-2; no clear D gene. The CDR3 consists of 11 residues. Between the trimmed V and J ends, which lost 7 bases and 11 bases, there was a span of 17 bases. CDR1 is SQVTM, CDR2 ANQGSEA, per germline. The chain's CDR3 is CSAKSGSSYTF. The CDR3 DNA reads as TGCAGCGCCAAAAGTGGCTCGAGTTACACCTTC.

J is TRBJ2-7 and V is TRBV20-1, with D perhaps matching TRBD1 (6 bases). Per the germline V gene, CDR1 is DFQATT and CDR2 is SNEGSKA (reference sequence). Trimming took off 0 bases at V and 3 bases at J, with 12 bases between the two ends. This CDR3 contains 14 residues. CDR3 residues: CSARDARQDYEQYF. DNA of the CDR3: TGCAGTGCTAGAGACGCCCGACAGGACTACGAGCAGTACTTC.

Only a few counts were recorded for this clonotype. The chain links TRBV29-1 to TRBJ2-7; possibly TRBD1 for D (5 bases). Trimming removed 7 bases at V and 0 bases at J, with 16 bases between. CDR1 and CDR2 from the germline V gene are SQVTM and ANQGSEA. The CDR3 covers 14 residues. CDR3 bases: TGCAGCGCCGGCCGGCCTGACAGCTCCTACGAGCAGTACTTC. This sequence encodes CSAGRPDSSYEQYF.

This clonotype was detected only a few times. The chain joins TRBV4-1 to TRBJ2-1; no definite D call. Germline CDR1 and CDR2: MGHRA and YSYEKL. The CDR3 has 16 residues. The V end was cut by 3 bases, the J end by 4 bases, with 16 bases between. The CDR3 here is CASSHIDLLVYNEQFF. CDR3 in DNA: TGCGCCAGCAGCCACATTGATCTTTTGGTGTACAATGAGCAGTTCTTC.

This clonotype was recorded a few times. DNA of the CDR3: TGTGCCACTAAGCGGGACATTCAGTACTTC. Translation gives CATKRDIQYF. The J gene is TRBJ2-4, the V gene TRBV25-1; a possible D gene is TRBD2 (6 bases). The CDR3 sequence is 10 residues long. The germline V and J ends were trimmed by 10 bases and 8 bases, with 9 bases remaining between them. Germline V lookup: CDR1 MGHDK, CDR2 SYGVNS.

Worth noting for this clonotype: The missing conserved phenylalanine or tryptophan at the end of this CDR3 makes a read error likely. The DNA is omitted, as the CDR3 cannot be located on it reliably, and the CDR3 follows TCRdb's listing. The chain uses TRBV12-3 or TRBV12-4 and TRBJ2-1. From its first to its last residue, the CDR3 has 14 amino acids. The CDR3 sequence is CASSNGVNGYTFGS.

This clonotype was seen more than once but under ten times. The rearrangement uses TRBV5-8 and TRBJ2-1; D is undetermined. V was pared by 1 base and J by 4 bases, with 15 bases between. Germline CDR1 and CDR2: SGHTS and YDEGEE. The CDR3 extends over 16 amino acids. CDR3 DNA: TGTGCCAGCAGCTTGTTTGGCGGCCAGCTATACAATGAGCAGTTCTTC. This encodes CASSLFGGQLYNEQFF.

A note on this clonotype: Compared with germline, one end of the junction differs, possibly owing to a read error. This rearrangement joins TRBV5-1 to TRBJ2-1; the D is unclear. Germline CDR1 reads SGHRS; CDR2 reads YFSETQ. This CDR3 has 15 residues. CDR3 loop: CASSLEEGSCNEQFF. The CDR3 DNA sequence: TGCGCCAGCAGCTTGGAGGAAGGCTCCTGCAATGAGCAGTTCTTC.

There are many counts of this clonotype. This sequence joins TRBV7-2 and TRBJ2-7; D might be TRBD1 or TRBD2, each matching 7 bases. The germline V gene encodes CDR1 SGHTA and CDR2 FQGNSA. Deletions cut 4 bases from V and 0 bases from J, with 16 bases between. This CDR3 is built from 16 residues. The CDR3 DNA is TGTGCCAGCAGCTCCCGTAAGCGGGACAGCTCCTACGAGCAGTACTTC. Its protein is CASSSRKRDSSYEQYF.

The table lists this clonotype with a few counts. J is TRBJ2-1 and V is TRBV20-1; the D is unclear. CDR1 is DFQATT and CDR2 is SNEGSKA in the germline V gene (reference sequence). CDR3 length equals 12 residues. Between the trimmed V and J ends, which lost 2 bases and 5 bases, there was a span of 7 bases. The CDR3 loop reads CSARILDNEQFF. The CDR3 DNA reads TGCAGTGCTAGAATTCTGGACAATGAGCAGTTCTTC.

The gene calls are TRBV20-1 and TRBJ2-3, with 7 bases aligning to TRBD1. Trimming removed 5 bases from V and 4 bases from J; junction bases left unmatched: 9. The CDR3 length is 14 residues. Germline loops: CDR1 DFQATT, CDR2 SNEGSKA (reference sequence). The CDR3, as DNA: TGCAGTGCTCCACTCACGAGGGGGCCAGATACGCAGTATTTT. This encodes CSAPLTRGPDTQYF.

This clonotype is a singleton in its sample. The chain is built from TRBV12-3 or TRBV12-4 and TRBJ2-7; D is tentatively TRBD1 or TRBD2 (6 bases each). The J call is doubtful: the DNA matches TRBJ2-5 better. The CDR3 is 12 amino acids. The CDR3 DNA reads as TGTGCCAGCAGTAGGGGGGAGTGGACCCAGTACTTC. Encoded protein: CASSRGEWTQYF.

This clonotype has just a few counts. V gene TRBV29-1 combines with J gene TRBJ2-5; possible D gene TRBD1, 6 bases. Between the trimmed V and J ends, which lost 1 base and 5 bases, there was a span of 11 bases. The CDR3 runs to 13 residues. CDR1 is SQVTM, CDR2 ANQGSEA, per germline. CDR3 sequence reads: CSVEGGPGETQYF. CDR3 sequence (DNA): TGCAGCGTTGAAGGGGGGCCGGGGGAGACCCAGTACTTC.

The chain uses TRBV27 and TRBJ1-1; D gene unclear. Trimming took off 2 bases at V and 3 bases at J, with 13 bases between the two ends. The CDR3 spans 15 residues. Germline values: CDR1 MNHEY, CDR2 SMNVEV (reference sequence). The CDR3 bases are TGTGCCAGCAGTTTACGAGGGTTGGCCCACACTGAAGCTTTCTTT. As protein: CASSLRGLAHTEAFF.